The 26 T cell receptor beta chains below all came from one sample that was sequenced in a study of spatial heterogeneity in lung cancer. TCRdb re-called the 5' RACE reads with MiXCR, one entry per CDR3 protein. Seen here are about 46,000 distinct CDR3 sequences, about 11% observed once, and the top ten hold roughly 32%. Described time point: blood at routine non-recurrence follow-up after resection. Sequenced material: PBMCs, taken at follow-up. The source is a male donor with early-stage non-small cell lung cancer.

The CDR3 loop is CASSLGQNYEQYF. CDR3 in DNA: TGTGCCAGCAGCTTAGGACAGAACTACGAGCAGTACTTC. The rearrangement joins TRBV7-3 to TRBJ2-7; D perhaps matches TRBD1 (6 bases). CDR1 is SGHTA and CDR2 is FQGTGA in the germline V gene. The V and J ends lost 2 bases and 3 bases respectively, with 8 bases between them. This CDR3 spans 13 amino acids.

The chain is built from TRBV6-2 or TRBV6-3 and TRBJ2-2; D is ambiguous. CDR3 length: 12 residues. V dropped 7 bases and J dropped 3 bases, with 6 bases sitting between them. Germline CDR1 MNHEY, CDR2 SVGEGT. The CDR3 bases are TGTGCCAGCACCCTAGACACCGGGGAGCTGTTTTTT. This translates into CASTLDTGELFF.

This clonotype showed up just a few times. The chain couples TRBV7-2 to TRBJ2-3; no firm D call. V lost 1 base to trimming and J lost 6 bases, with 17 bases between them. This CDR3 spans 16 amino acids. The germline V gene encodes CDR1 SGHTA and CDR2 FQGNSA. The DNA for the CDR3 is TGTGCCAGCAGCTTAGTTGGCGGACGAAATGGGGATACGCAGTATTTT. This encodes CASSLVGGRNGDTQYF.

This clonotype was counted at least ten times. This chain uses TRBV7-9 with TRBJ2-1, with 8 bases identical to TRBD2. V dropped 7 bases and J dropped 2; count of bases not matched to a gene: 16. This CDR3 region has 18 residues. Germline V CDR1 and CDR2: SEHNR, FQNEAQ (reference sequence). CDR3: CASTQISSGIGTYNEQFF. CDR3 sequence (DNA): TGTGCCAGCACCCAAATAAGTAGCGGGATAGGTACCTACAATGAGCAGTTCTTC.

The chain recombines TRBV6-2 or TRBV6-3 with TRBJ1-1; D is possibly TRBD1 (5 bases). Germline V CDR1 and CDR2: MNHEY, SVGEGT. The CDR3 runs 15 residues. The V gene lost 3 bases and the J gene lost 3 bases, with 14 bases spanning the gap. In DNA, the CDR3 is TGTGCCAGCAGTTATCAGGGCGGGGTGGACACTGAAGCTTTCTTT. This gives the protein CASSYQGGVDTEAFF.

This clonotype was counted ten times or more. This chain joins TRBV5-6 and TRBJ2-7; TRBD2 aligns across 8 bases. This CDR3 contains 15 residues. Germline CDR1 SGHDT, CDR2 YYEEEE. With V trimmed by 4 bases and J by 3 bases, 9 bases remained unmatched. The CDR3 sequence is CASSRSGLGIYEQYF. CDR3 DNA: TGTGCCAGCAGCAGATCGGGACTAGGAATCTACGAGCAGTACTTC.

This clonotype was counted many times. The rearrangement links TRBV6-1 to TRBJ2-5; D is unclear. The CDR3 runs 14 residues. Trimming took off 2 bases at V and 2 bases at J, with 9 bases between the two ends. Germline CDR1 reads MNHNS; CDR2 reads SASEGT. The chain's CDR3 is CASSESNGQETQYF. In DNA, the CDR3 is TGTGCCAGCAGTGAATCGAACGGGCAAGAGACCCAGTACTTC.

This clonotype came up many times. The chain has TRBV29-1 and TRBJ2-5; the D gene is possibly TRBD2 (5 bases). This CDR3 has 12 residues. Germline V lookup: CDR1 SQVTM, CDR2 ANQGSEA. V was pared by 8 bases and J by 0 bases, with 10 bases between. CDR3 in DNA: TGCAGCACCGGGATCAACCAAGAGACCCAGTACTTC. Protein product: CSTGINQETQYF.

This clonotype occurred many times. CDR3 amino acids: CASSFTERELFF. The CDR3 DNA reads as TGTGCCAGCAGCTTCACGGAAAGGGAACTGTTTTTT. The V and J genes are TRBV11-2 and TRBJ1-4, with unresolved D. The CDR3 has 12 residues. Germline CDR1 and CDR2: SGHAT and FQNNGV. V was cut by 3 bases and J by 12 bases, with 11 bases left in between.

This clonotype showed up many times. V and J are TRBV3-1 and TRBJ2-7, with 7 bases lining up with TRBD2. CDR3 length: 17 amino acids. CDR1 is LGHDT and CDR2 is YNNKEL in the germline V gene (reference sequence). J was trimmed by 5 bases and V by 4 bases; bases with no gene match: 17. CDR3 in amino acids: CASSRTQWEGIAHEQYF. In DNA, the CDR3 is TGTGCCAGCAGCCGGACCCAGTGGGAGGGGATTGCCCACGAGCAGTACTTC.

This clonotype has ten or more counts. J is TRBJ2-3 and V is TRBV7-6; D is unclear. Looked up from germline, CDR1 is SGHVS and CDR2 is FNYEAQ. With 5 bases removed from V and 6 bases from J, the gap between germline ends came to 9 bases. The CDR3 runs 12 residues. The CDR3 DNA sequence: TGTGCCAGCAGCCCGTCTGGGGATACGCAGTATTTT. Residues: CASSPSGDTQYF.

This clonotype occurred many times. The rearrangement links TRBV20-1 to TRBJ2-3; TRBD2 agrees at 9 bases. J gave up 8 bases and V 0 bases, and 12 bases lay outside the gene matches. The CDR3 is made up of 16 amino acids. Germline CDR1 is DFQATT and CDR2 is SNEGSKA (reference sequence). Here the CDR3 reads CSARESSGMIASTQYF. The CDR3 nucleotides are TGCAGTGCTAGAGAATCTAGCGGGATGATTGCAAGTACGCAGTATTTT.

Notes on this clonotype: A much more abundant neighbour one base away suggests this may be a read error. J is TRBJ1-1 and V is TRBV5-1, with a weak D call TRBD1 (6 bases). There are 14 residues in the CDR3. Germline V lookup: CDR1 SGHRS, CDR2 YFSETQ. V was clipped by 4 bases and J by 4 bases, with 14 bases between them. The CDR3 sequence is CASSVRGRSTEAFF. The CDR3 DNA reads TGCGCCAGCAGCGTCCGGGGGCGGAGCACTGAAGCTTTCTTT.

This clonotype was recorded many times. The V and J genes are TRBV29-1 and TRBJ1-4; D might be TRBD1 (5 bases). Trimming pared 5 bases from V and 10 bases from J, leaving 20 bases between. This CDR3 region has 14 residues. The germline V gene encodes CDR1 SQVTM and CDR2 ANQGSEA. As DNA, the CDR3 is TGCAGCGTTCTTGCGCAGACGGGGGAGGGAAAACTGTTTTTT. Amino acids: CSVLAQTGEGKLFF.

This clonotype was seen more than once but under ten times. The chain recombines TRBV24-1 with TRBJ2-2, with 7 bases identical to TRBD1. The CDR3 contains 17 residues. Germline trimming cut 4 bases from V and 7 bases from J; bases unmatched to any gene: 14. Germline CDR1 KGHDR, CDR2 SFDVKD. Written as DNA, the CDR3 is TGTGCCACCAGTGACCCCCCTCCGACAGGGAACGTCGGGGAGCTGTTTTTT. Its translation is CATSDPPPTGNVGELFF.

The chain recombines TRBV20-1 with TRBJ2-5; the D call may be TRBD1 or TRBD2 (5 bases each). The germline CDR1 and CDR2 sequences are DFQATT and SNEGSKA (reference sequence). Deletions cut 6 bases from V and 5 bases from J, with 19 bases between. This CDR3 has 14 amino acids. CDR3 region: CSAPRRDRAETQYF. CDR3 bases: TGCAGTGCCCCTCGCCGGGACCGAGCGGAGACCCAGTACTTC.

This clonotype has just a few counts. The chain links TRBV20-1 to TRBJ2-7, with TRBD1 matching 7 bases. This CDR3 comprises 13 residues. The V segment lost 2 bases and the J segment 5 bases; nucleotides outside the gene matches: 6. Per the germline V gene, CDR1 is DFQATT and CDR2 is SNEGSKA (reference sequence). The CDR3 region has the DNA TGCAGTGCTAGACCAGACAGGGACCACGAGCAGTACTTC. This gives the protein CSARPDRDHEQYF.

The chain couples TRBV24-1 to TRBJ2-5; D is perhaps TRBD1 (6 bases). CDR3 length: 16 residues. Trimming left V 4 bases short and J 2 bases short, with 16 bases between. Germline V CDR1 and CDR2: KGHDR, SFDVKD. CDR3 coding DNA: TGTGCCACCAGTGACCCGACAGGACAAAGGCAAGAGACCCAGTACTTC. Protein: CATSDPTGQRQETQYF.

CDR3 sequence (DNA): TGTGCCAGCAGTCGGACTGATACCCCAAAAACTGAAGCTTTCTTT. It is translated as CASSRTDTPKTEAFF. The V and J genes are TRBV12-3 or TRBV12-4 and TRBJ1-1; D gene ambiguous. The CDR3 has 15 amino acids. The V gene lost 5 bases and the J gene lost 5 bases, with 18 bases spanning the gap.

This clonotype has ten or more counts. The rearrangement uses TRBV29-1 and TRBJ2-5, with D perhaps assigned TRBD1 or TRBD2 (6 bases each). V lost 2 bases and J 4 bases, leaving 14 bases between the germline ends. The CDR3 is 14 amino acids. Germline V lookup: CDR1 SQVTM, CDR2 ANQGSEA. CDR3 sequence reads: CSVEQLGGRETQYF. The CDR3 nucleotides are TGCAGCGTTGAACAGTTGGGGGGCCGAGAGACCCAGTACTTC.

The genes are TRBV5-1 and TRBJ2-1, with D possibly called TRBD1 or TRBD2 (5 bases each). Germline V gives CDR1 SGHRS, CDR2 YFSETQ. Trimming took 4 bases from V and 10 from J, leaving 18 bases between them. CDR3 size: 14 residues. DNA for the CDR3: TGCGCCAGCAGCCGGCTCGGGGCCTTCACGGAGCAGTTCTTC. This encodes CASSRLGAFTEQFF.

In its sample, this clonotype was seen many times. The genes are TRBV5-4 and TRBJ1-1; D gene ambiguous. Germline V CDR1 and CDR2: SGHNT, YYREEE (reference sequence). V was pared by 4 bases and J by 2 bases, with 15 bases between. The CDR3 is 15 amino acids. The CDR3 sequence is CASSADPGPNTEAFF. The CDR3 region has the DNA TGTGCCAGCAGCGCCGACCCAGGTCCCAACACTGAAGCTTTCTTT.

This clonotype was counted a few times. The chain has TRBV15 and TRBJ2-7; 10 bases match TRBD1. Looked up from germline, CDR1 is LNHNV and CDR2 is YYDKDF (reference sequence). V lost 8 bases, J lost 5 bases, and 6 bases stayed unmatched. The CDR3 spans 13 residues. The CDR3 region has the DNA TGTGCCACCTCCCGGGACAGGGGCGACGAGCAGTACTTC. Translated: CATSRDRGDEQYF.

This clonotype was seen at least ten times. The CDR3 sequence: CASSRGASQSNEQFF. The CDR3 DNA is TGTGCCAGCAGTCGAGGGGCTAGCCAAAGCAATGAGCAGTTCTTC. The chain carries TRBV11-3 and TRBJ2-1; D is tentatively TRBD1 or TRBD2 (5 bases each). Deletions cut 6 bases from V and 6 bases from J, with 18 bases between. CDR1 and CDR2 from the germline V gene are SGHNT and YENEEA. The CDR3 sequence is 15 residues long.

This clonotype was found many times. This chain joins TRBV4-2 and TRBJ2-7; 9 bases agree with TRBD1. Germline lookup yields CDR1 LGHNA and CDR2 YNFKEQ. The CDR3 contains 15 residues. V shed 4 bases, J shed 5 bases, and the junction held 9 bases outside the gene matches. Written as DNA, the CDR3 is TGTGCCAGCAGCCGGGGGGGACAGGGAGGTCACGAGCAGTACTTC. Protein: CASSRGGQGGHEQYF.

This clonotype was found a few times. The rearrangement uses TRBV7-2 and TRBJ2-3; 7 bases fit TRBD2. V gave up 2 bases and J gave up 2 bases; unmatched junction bases: 10. Germline loops: CDR1 SGHTA, CDR2 FQGNSA. CDR3 length: 17 amino acids. CDR3 bases: TGTGCCAGCAGCTTAAATCCCCGGGGGGACTACACAGATACGCAGTATTTT. Its translation: CASSLNPRGDYTDTQYF.